The 17 T cell receptor beta chains presented below share a single source sample, sequenced in a study of T-cell memory formation after mild COVID-19. TCRdb re-called the 5' RACE reads through MiXCR, storing one row per CDR3 protein. This sample has 200,000 to 250,000 distinct CDR3 sequences, with more than 9% found just once. The specimen was PBMCs or a T cell subset sorted from them (not recorded which). The receptors were sampled from a young man who had mild COVID-19 (a few samples of this study predate the infection). Cell type and time point are not known.

This clonotype was seen a handful of times. The V call is TRBV19, the J call TRBJ2-2; D remains unclear. CDR3 length: 15 amino acids. Germline assignment: CDR1 LNHDA and CDR2 SQIVND (reference sequence). The V end was cut by 3 bases, the J end by 6 bases, with 14 bases between. The CDR3 sequence: CASSISGGIAGELFF. DNA for the CDR3: TGTGCCAGTAGTATTTCAGGTGGGATCGCCGGGGAGCTGTTTTTT.

The V and J genes are TRBV5-1 and TRBJ2-3, with TRBD1 identical over 7 bases. The V segment lost 0 bases and the J segment 3 bases; nucleotides outside the gene matches: 4. The length of the CDR3 is 15 residues. CDR1 SGHRS and CDR2 YFSETQ come from the germline V gene. DNA for the CDR3: TGCGCCAGCAGCTTGGTAGGGGGCGAAACAGATACGCAGTATTTT. The encoded protein is CASSLVGGETDTQYF.

This clonotype was detected a few times. This chain uses TRBV5-1 with TRBJ2-1; unclear D gene. Germline loops: CDR1 SGHRS, CDR2 YFSETQ. The ends were cut back, 3 bases at V and 5 bases at J, with 9 bases in the middle. This CDR3 comprises 13 residues. The CDR3, as DNA: TGCGCCAGCAGCTCCGACCCAAACAATGAGCAGTTCTTC. Translation: CASSSDPNNEQFF.

V is TRBV29-1 and J is TRBJ2-5; 8 positions match TRBD1. The CDR3 totals 14 residues. CDR1 is SQVTM, CDR2 ANQGSEA, per germline. The trim removed 7 bases at V and 4 bases at J, leaving 11 bases unmatched. Written as DNA, the CDR3 is TGCAGCGCCCGAAAGGCAGGGGGCGTAGAGACCCAGTACTTC. As protein: CSARKAGGVETQYF.

This clonotype has just a few counts. The chain joins TRBV4-3 to TRBJ2-2; 11 bases are shared with TRBD2. The CDR3 consists of 16 residues. Trimming cost V 3 bases and J 3 bases; bases outside gene matches: 3. Germline V gene lookup returns CDR1 LGHNA and CDR2 YSLEER. The CDR3 DNA follows: TGCGCCAGCAGCCACCTAGCGGGGGGATACACCGGGGAGCTGTTTTTT. Translating gives CASSHLAGGYTGELFF.

At least ten counts were recorded for this clonotype. The chain uses TRBV5-1 and TRBJ2-5; 8 bases fit TRBD1. V lost 4 bases and J lost 3; bases outside the gene matches: 2. This CDR3 comprises 13 residues. Germline V gene sequence: CDR1 SGHRS, CDR2 YFSETQ. CDR3 nucleotides: TGCGCCAGCAGCACGACAGGGGAAGAGACCCAGTACTTC. Protein sequence: CASSTTGEETQYF.

This chain links TRBV7-2 with TRBJ2-3; D is uncertain. CDR1 is SGHTA, CDR2 FQGNSA, per germline. Deletions cut 1 base from V and 8 bases from J, with 13 bases between. This CDR3 is 14 amino acids long. CDR3 sequence reads: CASSLVSSDGTQYF. The DNA for the CDR3 is TGTGCCAGCAGCTTAGTCAGCTCCGACGGTACGCAGTATTTT.

The rearrangement links TRBV5-1 to TRBJ2-3; 8 nucleotides agree with TRBD1. V was clipped by 0 bases and J by 8 bases; unmatched bases: 23. This CDR3 comprises 20 residues. Germline V lookup: CDR1 SGHRS, CDR2 YFSETQ. The CDR3 sequence is CASSLARQGTPASGTSTQYF. The CDR3, as DNA: TGCGCCAGCAGCTTGGCAAGACAGGGGACGCCAGCTTCCGGTACCTCTACGCAGTATTTT.

The chain is built from TRBV6-5 and TRBJ1-1; D is possibly TRBD1 (6 bases). CDR1 and CDR2 from the germline V gene are MNHEY and SVGAGI. CDR3 length equals 14 residues. The ends were cut back, 3 bases at V and 5 bases at J, with 13 bases in the middle. The CDR3 loop reads CASSYRQGRTEAFF. CDR3 coding DNA: TGTGCCAGCAGTTATCGGCAGGGGAGGACTGAAGCTTTCTTT.

In this sample, this clonotype turned up a few times. The chain recombines TRBV18 with TRBJ2-1, with 9 bases that match TRBD2. Germline CDR1 and CDR2: KGHSH and LQKENI. The CDR3 runs 18 residues. Trimming cost V 3 bases and J 7 bases; bases outside gene matches: 16. In DNA form, the CDR3 reads TGTGCCAGCTCACCTTTTTCCAGCGCGGGGGGGCTTTTGAATGAGCAGTTCTTC. Amino acid sequence: CASSPFSSAGGLLNEQFF.

This clonotype was counted between two and nine times. In nucleotides, the CDR3 is TGTGCCAGCAGCGCCTCCGGGACAGGGCGAGGGCAGCCCCAGCATTTT. Its translation: CASSASGTGRGQPQHF. The chain uses TRBV5-6 and TRBJ1-5; 9 bases map to TRBD1. With V trimmed by 4 bases and J by 7 bases, 12 bases remained unmatched. Germline loops: CDR1 SGHDT, CDR2 YYEEEE. The CDR3 extends over 16 amino acids.

CDR3 sequence (DNA): TGTGCCAGCAGTTCCGGACAGGGAAGCGAAAAACTGTTTTTT. It is translated as CASSSGQGSEKLFF. The chain uses TRBV28 and TRBJ1-4; 8 bases are a match to TRBD1. Germline CDR1 reads MDHEN; CDR2 reads SYDVKM. J lost 8 bases, V lost 4 bases, and 6 bases had no gene match. The CDR3 runs 14 residues.

This clonotype was counted only a few times. CDR3 in DNA: TGTGCCAGCAGTGATACGGGGGAAGCTTTCTTT. Translating gives CASSDTGEAFF. The rearrangement joins TRBV2 to TRBJ1-1; unclear D gene. Trimming took off 3 bases at V and 8 bases at J, with 7 bases between the two ends. Germline-derived CDR1 and CDR2 are SNHLY and FYNNEI. The CDR3 runs to 11 residues.

This clonotype was counted ten times or more. The chain combines TRBV7-2 with TRBJ2-5; D may be TRBD1 (6 bases). The CDR3 is 13 amino acids. Per the germline V gene, CDR1 is SGHTA and CDR2 is FQGNSA. Trimming took off 5 bases at V and 4 bases at J, with 11 bases between the two ends. The CDR3 DNA is TGTGCCAGCAGCATACAGGGTGGAGAGACCCAGTACTTC. Translating gives CASSIQGGETQYF.

This clonotype was found many times. The chain joins TRBV7-2 to TRBJ2-7, with 9 bases lining up with TRBD1. CDR1 is SGHTA and CDR2 is FQGNSA in the germline V gene. V was clipped by 6 bases and J by 6 bases; unmatched bases: 9. There are 14 residues in the CDR3. The DNA of the CDR3 is TGTGCCAGCAGGTCCGGGGACAGGGTTGGCGAGCAGTACTTC. This codes for CASRSGDRVGEQYF.

The V and J genes are TRBV4-3 and TRBJ2-2; TRBD2 aligns across 11 bases. The CDR3 runs to 17 residues. Trimming cost V 1 base and J 2 bases; bases outside gene matches: 3. From germline, CDR1 is LGHNA and CDR2 YSLEER. CDR3 in amino acids: CASSQVLAGGNTGELFF. CDR3 coding DNA: TGCGCCAGCAGCCAAGTCCTAGCGGGGGGTAACACCGGGGAGCTGTTTTTT.

This clonotype has only a few counts. The chain combines TRBV25-1 with TRBJ1-2, with TRBD1 as a possible D gene (5 bases). This CDR3 is built from 14 residues. The V and J ends lost 3 bases and 5 bases respectively, with 13 bases between them. Germline-derived CDR1 and CDR2 are MGHDK and SYGVNS. In nucleotides, the CDR3 is TGTGCCAGCAGTGACACCGGGACTGATTATGGCTACACCTTC. Amino acid sequence: CASSDTGTDYGYTF.